The rows below give T cell receptor beta chains drawn from one sample of a study of cytomegalovirus exposure and HLA in healthy donors. Repertoires were generated with immunoSEQ multiplex PCR, while TCRdb's copy carries only in-frame clones and drops some. The profile shows approximately 130,000 clones, roughly four fifths of them singletons. Material: PBMCs. Receptors were obtained from a man under 40 in good health and CMV-seronegative. Both conserved end residues are part of each CDR3. The D gene is left open where the match is weak. Size is stated for part of the rows, as once, few or many counts, or as a class when the clone is expanded.

d_call | j_call | v_call | clone_size | cdr3_aa | cdr3_nt
TRBD1 | TRBJ1-5 | TRBV6-5 | NA | CASRQGRNQPQHF | TGTGCCAGCAGACAGGGGCGTAATCAGCCCCAGCATTTT
NA | TRBJ1-2 | TRBV28 | NA | CASSWGGESSSTYGYTF | TGTGCCAGCAGTTGGGGGGGTGAATCTTCGAGCACCTATGGCTACACCTTC
TRBD2 | TRBJ2-1 | TRBV7-3 | NA | CASSQGTSGRAVEQFF | TGTGCCAGCAGCCAGGGGACTAGCGGGAGGGCCGTTGAGCAGTTCTTC
TRBD2 | TRBJ2-2 | TRBV5-3 | once | CARSCGFRSRREGLDTGELFF | TGTGCCAGAAGCTGTGGGTTTCGTTCAAGGCGGGAGGGCCTCGACACCGGGGAGCTGTTTTTT
NA | TRBJ1-5 | TRBV6-5 | NA | CASSYAQAGQPQHF | TGTGCCAGCAGTTATGCCCAGGCTGGCCAGCCCCAGCATTTT
NA | TRBJ1-1 | TRBV10-1 | many | CASTRFTVRNTEAFF | TGCGCCAGCACCAGATTCACAGTGAGGAACACTGAAGCTTTCTTT
NA | TRBJ1-5 | TRBV7-3 | few | CASSLICRVGSNQPQHF | TGTGCCAGCAGCTTAATATGCAGGGTTGGGAGCAATCAGCCCCAGCATTTT
NA | TRBJ2-1 | TRBV19 | NA | CASRPRTTSSYNEQFF | TGTGCCAGTAGACCTAGGACTACGAGCTCCTACAATGAGCAGTTCTTC
TRBD2 | TRBJ2-5 | TRBV27 | NA | CASMPSGGFETQYF | TGTGCCAGCATGCCTAGCGGGGGGTTTGAGACCCAGTACTTC
NA | TRBJ2-5 | TRBV28 | NA | CASTPQGYQETQYF | TGTGCCAGCACCCCTCAGGGTTACCAAGAGACCCAGTACTTC
NA | TRBJ1-6 | TRBV2 | NA | CASKSWVTGTRSSYNSPLHF | TGTGCCAGCAAGTCGTGGGTAACCGGGACAAGGAGCTCCTATAATTCACCCCTCCACTTT
TRBD1 | TRBJ1-1 | TRBV6-1 | few | CASGRQGAIF | TGTGCCAGCGGGAGACAGGGGGCAATCTTT
TRBD2 | TRBJ2-7 | TRBV7-8 | once | CASSLGLAGAYEQYF | TGTGCCAGCAGCTTAGGACTAGCGGGGGCTTACGAGCAGTACTTC
NA | TRBJ2-3 | TRBV4-3 | NA | CASSLGTLSDTQYF | TGCGCCAGCAGCCTAGGGACTTTATCAGATACGCAGTATTTT
TRBD1 | TRBJ2-6 | TRBV19 | NA | CASKGGQAGANVLTF | TGTGCCAGTAAAGGGGGACAGGCTGGGGCCAACGTCCTGACTTTC
NA | TRBJ1-5 | TRBV6-6 | NA | CASEGIENQPQHF | TGTGCCAGCGAGGGAATTGAAAATCAGCCCCAGCATTTT
NA | TRBJ1-4 | TRBV2 | NA | CASSEVAEKLFF | TGTGCCAGCAGTGAAGTAGCGGAAAAACTGTTTTTT
NA | TRBJ1-4 | TRBV5-8 | NA | CASSWAATRTGGEKLFF | TGTGCCAGCAGCTGGGCCGCGACACGGACGGGGGGGGAAAAACTGTTTTTT